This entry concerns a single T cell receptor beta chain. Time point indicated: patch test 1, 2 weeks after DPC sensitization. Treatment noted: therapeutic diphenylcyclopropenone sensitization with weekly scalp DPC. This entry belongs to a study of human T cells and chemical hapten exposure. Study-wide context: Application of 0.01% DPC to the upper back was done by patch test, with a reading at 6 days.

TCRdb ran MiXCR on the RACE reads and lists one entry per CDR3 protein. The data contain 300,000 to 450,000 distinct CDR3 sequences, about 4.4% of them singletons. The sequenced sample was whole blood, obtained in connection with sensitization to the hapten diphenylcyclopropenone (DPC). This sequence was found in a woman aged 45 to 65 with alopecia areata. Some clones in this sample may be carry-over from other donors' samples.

For the CDR3, the DNA is TGTGCCAGCAGTCCCGGGGTAGCGGGTTCCTACGAGCAGTACTTC. This codes for CASSPGVAGSYEQYF. The chain recombines TRBV12-3 or TRBV12-4 with TRBJ2-7; 7 bases are a match to TRBD2. Trimming removed 5 bases from V and 1 base from J; junction bases left unmatched: 8. There are 15 residues in the CDR3.